Listed here is a single TCR beta chain. Its antigen remains unidentified. The sample holds no much larger clone one base away, and base qualities are not on file. The receptor library was made with the immunoSEQ multiplex PCR assay. The source is immuneACCESS, and TCRdb retained only in-frame sequences with V and J called. Part of the clones is not carried over; for the studies checked, unresolved V genes explain less than half of this, and the remainder is unexplained. Present in this sample are about 40,000 clones, around 79% of which were seen just once. The ten largest clones represent roughly 22% of the sample. This entry is derived from a study of PD-1 blockade in mismatch repair-deficient tumors (dated by TCRdb to about 2017). With regard to the full study: Between September 2013 and late 2016, 75 to 95 consecutive patients with some twelve mismatch repair-deficient cancer types, all previously treated and progressing, were enrolled in the trial. Tumor-associated T cell clones in the peripheral blood of patients responding to PD-1 blockade were tracked using deep sequencing of TCR CDR3 regions.

General study outcomes and caveats: After pembrolizumab, tumor-resident clones, which were often undetectable in blood before treatment, expanded rapidly and then contracted, generally ahead of radiologic responses.

For each enrolled patient, mismatch repair deficiency was established using either polymerase chain reaction or immunohistochemistry. Three patients who responded to pembrolizumab therapy underwent TCR sequencing. The phase II trial prospectively tested pembrolizumab PD-1 blockade in advanced mismatch repair-deficient cancers regardless of tissue of origin. Peripheral blood T cell samples were collected serially, before PD-1 blockade began and at several time points afterward. The timing of each blood sample was reported as weeks after the first dose of pembrolizumab. The CDR3 sequence holds 18 residues, the cysteine and phenylalanine included. The only DNA kept is the CDR3, 54 bases in frame from the first base.

The sequence was obtained from an adult with mismatch repair-deficient cancer. The specimen comprised peripheral blood, sampled 4 weeks after starting pembrolizumab. The chain uses TRBV1 and TRBJ2-3; TRBD2, the table's D call, was not compared with the DNA. TRBV1 is termed a pseudogene. The DNA reads TGCACCAGCAGCCCCCACGTGGGACTAGCGGGATCCACAGATACGCAGTATTTT. Its protein is CTSSPHVGLAGSTDTQYF.